The 23 T cell receptor beta chains listed next were all sequenced from one sample in a study of T cells in Graves' hyperthyroidism and ophthalmopathy. RNA transcripts served as the template for amplifying TCR beta CDR3 regions. TCR CDR3 underwent first-round RT-PCR with the HTBI primer set. Each CDR3 protein is one row after TCRdb ran MiXCR on the multiplex PCR reads. The data show hundreds of thousands of distinct CDR3 sequences, less than 15% seen once. Sequenced: blood. The receptor set was obtained from a woman under 30 with Graves' hyperthyroidism.

The table lists this clonotype with many counts. The genes are TRBV4-1 and TRBJ1-5, with D possibly matching TRBD1 (6 bases). This CDR3 has 16 residues. Germline V gene sequence: CDR1 MGHRA, CDR2 YSYEKL. V lost 4 bases, J lost 4 bases, and 17 bases lay in between. The CDR3 here is CASSLARGAGNQPQHF. Here the CDR3 DNA reads TGCGCCAGCAGCCTCGCTCGGGGGGCCGGAAATCAGCCCCAGCATTTT.

V is TRBV3-1 and J is TRBJ1-2; D might be TRBD1 (6 bases). V lost 4 bases to trimming and J lost 1 base, with 16 bases between them. The germline V gene encodes CDR1 LGHDT and CDR2 YNNKEL (reference sequence). The CDR3 has 16 amino acids. The CDR3 sequence is CASSPLGGPNNYGYTF. The CDR3 DNA reads TGTGCCAGCAGCCCCCTCGGGGGGCCAAATAACTATGGCTACACCTTC.

The chain has TRBV5-6 and TRBJ1-5; D is possibly TRBD1 (5 bases). The CDR3 has 14 amino acids. CDR1 is SGHDT, CDR2 YYEEEE, per germline. V gave up 3 bases and J gave up 7 bases, with 14 bases separating them. The CDR3 reads CASSSGGGVQPQHF. In DNA form, the CDR3 reads TGTGCCAGCAGCTCTGGGGGAGGGGTCCAGCCCCAGCATTTT.

This clonotype has a count of ten or more. The J gene is TRBJ2-5, the V gene TRBV18, with no clear D. The V gene's germline CDR1 is KGHSH and CDR2 LQKENI. The CDR3 consists of 12 residues. The V and J ends lost 3 bases and 5 bases respectively, with 7 bases between them. The CDR3: CASSPDRETQYF. The CDR3, as DNA: TGTGCCAGCTCACCGGATCGGGAGACCCAGTACTTC.

This clonotype was counted at least ten times. The chain uses TRBV5-1 and TRBJ2-7; 7 bases are a match to TRBD1. Losses at the gene ends were 0 bases for V and 2 bases for J; bases not matched to a gene: 14. The CDR3 sequence is 18 residues long. Germline lookup yields CDR1 SGHRS and CDR2 YFSETQ. The chain's CDR3 is CASSLEGSWDSLTYEQYF. DNA of the CDR3: TGCGCCAGCAGCTTGGAGGGGAGTTGGGACAGTCTTACCTACGAGCAGTACTTC. Looking up the rest from reference TRBV5-1 and TRBJ2-7 gives the full variable domain: KAGVTQTPRYLIKTRGQQVTLSCSPISGHRSVSWYQQTPGQGLQFLFEYFSETQRNKGNFPGRFSGRQFSNSRSEMNVSTLELGDSALYLCASSLEGSWDSLTYEQYFGPGTRLTVT.

This clonotype was counted at least ten times. The chain is built from TRBV7-2 and TRBJ2-5; 9 bases agree with TRBD1. V was clipped by 7 bases and J by 5 bases; unmatched bases: 8. Germline values: CDR1 SGHTA, CDR2 FQGNSA. This CDR3 region has 14 residues. The CDR3 here is CASNQQGAGETQYF. The CDR3 DNA is TGTGCCAGCAACCAACAGGGGGCTGGGGAGACCCAGTACTTC.

This clonotype was seen at least ten times. The CDR3 bases are TGTGCCAGCAGTGATCCAGCCGGGGGAGATGCCGGGGAGCTGTTTTTT. The encoded protein is CASSDPAGGDAGELFF. The chain uses TRBV2 and TRBJ2-2, with D maybe TRBD2 (6 bases). Between the trimmed V and J ends, which lost 3 bases and 6 bases, there was a span of 17 bases. Germline values: CDR1 SNHLY, CDR2 FYNNEI. The CDR3 consists of 16 residues.

This clonotype was seen repeatedly, ten times or more. The V and J genes are TRBV12-3 or TRBV12-4 and TRBJ2-2, with D perhaps TRBD1 (5 bases). The CDR3 has 15 amino acids. V was clipped by 8 bases and J by 4 bases, with 17 bases between them. The CDR3 bases are TGTGCCAGCCGAGCGTCAGGGCGAGGCACCGGGGAGCTGTTTTTT. Its protein product is CASRASGRGTGELFF.

The sample holds a few counts of this clonotype. The V gene is TRBV20-1, the J gene TRBJ1-1; D is unresolved. V was shortened by 6 bases and J by 13 bases, with 18 bases between the two germline ends. CDR1 and CDR2 from the germline V gene are DFQATT and SNEGSKA (reference sequence). This CDR3 comprises 11 residues. CDR3 DNA sequence: TGCAGTGCATCCACTGGTACGCTTGTTTTCTTT. It is translated as CSASTGTLVFF.

As regards this clonotype: A much larger clone lies one base from this, so it may be a read error. The rearrangement uses TRBV5-6 and TRBJ2-1; D perhaps matches TRBD1 (6 bases). Germline V CDR1 and CDR2: SGHDT, YYEEEE. The CDR3 consists of 13 residues. The CDR3 DNA sequence: TGTGCCAGCAGCTTTCCCGGGGACAATGAGCACTTCTTC. Translating it yields CASSFPGDNEHFF.

Many counts were recorded for this clonotype. The rearrangement joins TRBV16 to TRBJ1-1, with D possibly being TRBD1 (5 bases). V dropped 0 bases and J dropped 5 bases, with 16 bases sitting between them. From germline, CDR1 is KGHSY and CDR2 FQNENV. This CDR3 comprises 16 residues. The CDR3 sequence is CASSQSGNRPRTEAFF. CDR3 nucleotide sequence: TGTGCCAGCAGCCAATCGGGCAACAGGCCGAGGACTGAAGCTTTCTTT.

This clonotype has ten or more counts. The chain employs TRBV20-1 and TRBJ2-7; the D is unclear. Germline V gene data show CDR1 as DFQATT and CDR2 as SNEGSKA (reference sequence). Trimming removed 5 bases from V and 2 bases from J, with 16 bases in between. The CDR3 has 14 residues. CDR3 DNA: TGCAGTGCTGGTATAGATAGGGCTCCCTACGAGCAGTACTTC. Amino acid sequence: CSAGIDRAPYEQYF.

This clonotype was picked up a small number of times. V gene TRBV29-1 combines with J gene TRBJ2-2; D is undetermined. Germline V gives CDR1 SQVTM, CDR2 ANQGSEA. V was clipped by 6 bases and J by 4 bases, with 3 bases between them. CDR3 length: 10 amino acids. CDR3 bases: TGCAGCGTGAGCACCGGGGAGCTGTTTTTT. It yields the protein CSVSTGELFF.

The chain carries TRBV7-2 and TRBJ1-5; D is unclear. Trimming took off 2 bases at V and 0 bases at J, with 5 bases between the two ends. The CDR3 consists of 14 residues. Germline values: CDR1 SGHTA, CDR2 FQGNSA. CDR3 residues: CASSLTRSNQPQHF. In nucleotides, the CDR3 is TGTGCCAGCAGCTTAACCCGTAGCAATCAGCCCCAGCATTTT.

J is TRBJ1-5 and V is TRBV7-9; TRBD1 matches 7 bases. CDR3 length: 16 residues. V dropped 5 bases and J dropped 0; count of bases not matched to a gene: 7. CDR1 is SEHNR, CDR2 FQNEAQ, per germline (reference sequence). CDR3 nucleotides: TGTGCCAGCAGCCCGTGGGACAGTTATAGCAATCAGCCCCAGCATTTT. This gives the protein CASSPWDSYSNQPQHF.

This clonotype was seen ten or more times. The V gene is TRBV2, the J gene TRBJ1-5; D gene uncertain. The V gene lost 1 base and the J gene lost 4 bases, with 5 bases spanning the gap. The germline V gene encodes CDR1 SNHLY and CDR2 FYNNEI. CDR3 length: 13 residues. CDR3 in amino acids: CASSEGANQPQHF. As DNA, the CDR3 is TGTGCCAGCAGTGAAGGCGCGAATCAGCCCCAGCATTTT.

This clonotype has at least ten counts. CDR3 sequence: CASSSQGLTEAFF. In DNA, the CDR3 is TGTGCCAGCAGCTCCCAGGGACTCACTGAAGCTTTCTTT. The rearrangement uses TRBV7-2 and TRBJ1-1; weak D call: TRBD1 (5 bases). The CDR3 is 13 amino acids. V lost 4 bases, J lost 4 bases, and 10 bases lay in between. Germline V gene lookup returns CDR1 SGHTA and CDR2 FQGNSA.

This clonotype was seen repeatedly, ten times or more. The rearrangement links TRBV28 to TRBJ2-7, with D perhaps being TRBD1 or TRBD2 (6 bases each). Trimming took 2 bases from V and 1 from J, leaving 15 bases between them. Germline CDR1 reads MDHEN; CDR2 reads SYDVKM. The CDR3 loop spans 16 amino acids. CDR3 loop: CASSLGGQGISYEQYF. The CDR3 nucleotides are TGTGCCAGCAGTTTAGGGGGGCAGGGGATTTCCTACGAGCAGTACTTC.

This clonotype turned up a few times. The chain employs TRBV29-1 and TRBJ1-1, with a tentative D call TRBD1 (6 bases). Trimming pared 5 bases from V and 0 bases from J, leaving 13 bases between. CDR1 is SQVTM, CDR2 ANQGSEA, per germline. The CDR3 totals 14 residues. CDR3 residues: CSVPPQGLNTEAFF. CDR3 in DNA: TGCAGCGTTCCCCCACAGGGATTGAACACTGAAGCTTTCTTT.

This clonotype turned up a few times. The rearrangement joins TRBV18 to TRBJ2-3; D tentatively reads TRBD1 or TRBD2 (6 bases each). The CDR3 loop spans 16 amino acids. CDR1 is KGHSH and CDR2 is LQKENI in the germline V gene. Deletions cut 3 bases from V and 8 bases from J, with 21 bases between. CDR3 sequence reads: CASSPDPDRWRGTQYF. The CDR3 nucleotides read TGTGCCAGCTCACCCGACCCGGACAGATGGAGGGGTACGCAGTATTTT.

This clonotype was recorded many times. This chain uses TRBV20-1 with TRBJ2-1; D perhaps matches TRBD2 (6 bases). With 6 bases removed from V and 0 bases from J, the gap between germline ends came to 12 bases. The CDR3 is 14 residues long. Germline V gives CDR1 DFQATT, CDR2 SNEGSKA (reference sequence). This CDR3 reads CSAGSGRSYNEQFF. The DNA for the CDR3 is TGCAGTGCCGGGAGCGGACGCTCCTACAATGAGCAGTTCTTC.

The rearrangement joins TRBV19 to TRBJ2-1, with 12 bases lining up with TRBD2. Germline trimming cut 4 bases from V and 9 bases from J; bases unmatched to any gene: 16. Germline V gene data show CDR1 as LNHDA and CDR2 as SQIVND (reference sequence). The CDR3 is made up of 18 amino acids. CDR3 coding DNA: TGTGCCAGTAGTACAAGGACTAGCGGGGCACCGGGTTCGGGTGAGCAGTTCTTC. Its protein product is CASSTRTSGAPGSGEQFF.

Worth noting for this clonotype: The junction does not match germline at one end; this may be a read error. The chain links TRBV4-3 to TRBJ2-1; TRBD2 aligns across 7 bases. CDR3 length equals 15 residues. Germline V gene data show CDR1 as LGHNA and CDR2 as YSLEER. The CDR3 DNA reads as TGCGCCAGCAGCCAAGGTAGCGGGTCCTCCAATGAGCAGTTCTTC. Protein sequence: CASSQGSGSSNEQFF.